The 12 T cell receptor beta chains in this list originate from one sample, sequenced in a study of shared clonotypes between healthy human individuals. The assay was immunoSEQ multiplex PCR, and TCRdb's table has in-frame clones only and misses some. This table holds around 700,000 clones, approximately 90% found once. Cells designated naive CD8 were CD45RO-negative and were positively selected for CCR7, with terminally differentiated effector memory CD45RA+ cells excluded. Sequencing input: naive CD8+ T cells sorted from blood. The source of these receptors is a man younger than 45 in good health.

The chain couples TRBV14 to TRBJ2-1, with 9 bases fitting TRBD2. Trimming at V came to 3 bases and at J to 0 bases, leaving 3 bases not matched to a gene. The CDR3 contains 16 residues. Germline lookup yields CDR1 SGHDN and CDR2 FVKESK. The CDR3 reads CASSQSGRSSYNEQFF. The CDR3 coding sequence is TGTGCCAGCAGCCAGAGCGGGAGGTCCTCCTACAATGAGCAGTTCTTC.

V is TRBV19 and J is TRBJ2-1; D is perhaps TRBD2 (6 bases). The ends were cut back, 3 bases at V and 4 bases at J, with 16 bases in the middle. The CDR3 is 16 residues long. CDR1 and CDR2 (germline): LNHDA, SQIVND (reference sequence). The CDR3 is CASSILADPGYNEQFF. The DNA of the CDR3 is TGTGCCAGTAGTATTTTAGCGGACCCCGGATACAATGAGCAGTTCTTC. Full variable domain (outside the CDR3, taken from reference TRBV19 and TRBJ2-1): DGGITQSPKYLFRKEGQNVTLSCEQNLNHDAMYWYRQDPGQGLRLIYYSQIVNDFQKGDIAEGYSVSREKKESFPLTVTSAQKNPTAFYLCASSILADPGYNEQFFGPGTRLTVL.

The V call is TRBV9, the J call TRBJ1-3, with a tentative D call TRBD1 (6 bases). Germline values: CDR1 SGDLS, CDR2 YYNGEE. There are 16 residues in the CDR3. The V gene lost 3 bases and the J gene lost 4 bases, with 17 bases spanning the gap. As DNA, the CDR3 is TGTGCCAGCAGCGCAGCCAATGGGGGGCTAGGAAACACCATATATTTT. Translated, it gives CASSAANGGLGNTIYF. The variable domain in full, with the rest retrieved from reference TRBV9 and TRBJ1-3, is DSGVTQTPKHLITATGQRVTLRCSPRSGDLSVYWYQQSLDQGLQFLIQYYNGEERAKGNILERFSAQQFPDLHSELNLSSLELGDSALYFCASSAANGGLGNTIYFGEGSWLTVV.

V gene TRBV2 combines with J gene TRBJ2-6; TRBD1 matches 9 bases. After removal of 10 bases from V and 0 bases from J, the junction contained 7 bases not matched to a gene. Germline V gene data show CDR1 as SNHLY and CDR2 as FYNNEI. This CDR3 region has 16 residues. In nucleotides, the CDR3 is TGTGCCATCAGAGGACAGGGGAACTCTGGGGCCAACGTCCTGACTTTC. Translation gives CAIRGQGNSGANVLTF.

The V call is TRBV9, the J call TRBJ1-2; D possibly corresponds to TRBD1 (6 bases). CDR1 and CDR2 from the germline V gene are SGDLS and YYNGEE. CDR3 length: 16 amino acids. V lost 1 base to trimming and J lost 3 bases, with 16 bases between them. The DNA for the CDR3 is TGTGCCAGCAGCGTATTGCCGGGGGGCGCGGACTATGGCTACACCTTC. It specifies CASSVLPGGADYGYTF.

The V call is TRBV6-5, the J call TRBJ2-3, with D possibly TRBD1 on 6 matching bases. The length of the CDR3 is 15 residues. Germline V gene sequence: CDR1 MNHEY, CDR2 SVGAGI. Trimming removed 0 bases from V and 4 bases from J, with 11 bases in between. The CDR3 nucleotides read TGTGCCAGCAGTTACTCTACAGGGATCGCAGATACGCAGTATTTT. This translates into CASSYSTGIADTQYF.

As concerns this clone: A read error may account for a junction end that differs from germline. V usage is TRBV11-2 and J usage is TRBJ2-1; possible D gene TRBD1, 9 bases. This CDR3 comprises 17 residues. From germline, CDR1 is SGHAT and CDR2 FQNNGV. The CDR3 nucleotides are TGTGCCAGCAGCCAATTTATCACAGGGGGCCGTGGTAGCGGGAATATCTTC. Residues: CASSQFITGGRGSGNIF. The full variable domain, with the rest looked up from reference TRBV11-2 and TRBJ2-1, is EAGVAQSPRYKIIEKRQSVAFWCNPISGHATLYWYQQILGQGPKLLIQFQNNGVVDDSQLPKDRFSAERLKGVDSTLKIQPAKLEDSAVYLCASSQFITGGRGSGNIFGPGTRLTVL.

This clone has just one count. This chain links TRBV30 with TRBJ2-5, with TRBD2 matching 7 bases. Germline CDR1 and CDR2: GTSNPN and SVGIG (reference sequence). CDR3 length equals 16 residues. With 3 bases clipped from V and 0 bases from J, the junction kept 10 bases outside the gene matches. This chain's CDR3 is CAWSPLAGEDQETQYF. The DNA of the CDR3 is TGTGCCTGGAGCCCCTTGGCGGGAGAGGACCAAGAGACCCAGTACTTC.

This clone was seen more than once but under ten times. The J gene is TRBJ2-7, the V gene TRBV4-1; TRBD2 matches at 8 bases. Germline lookup yields CDR1 MGHRA and CDR2 YSYEKL. The CDR3 contains 15 residues. V shed 3 bases and J 3 bases; nucleotides not matched to a gene: 7. The CDR3 coding sequence is TGCGCCAGCAGCCAGTCTAAAGGGACTAGCTACGAGCAGTACTTC. Encoded protein: CASSQSKGTSYEQYF.

The chain employs TRBV7-8 and TRBJ1-4, with no clear D. The CDR3 covers 15 residues. Germline CDR1 SGHVS, CDR2 FQNEAQ. V was trimmed by 1 base and J by 8 bases, leaving 14 bases between them. The CDR3 nucleotides are TGTGCCAGCAGCTTAGGACCCCTGGGGAACGAAAAACTGTTTTTT. It translates to CASSLGPLGNEKLFF.

The CDR3 protein is CASSQGGGTALLRSGEQYF. The CDR3 coding sequence is TGTGCCAGCAGCCAAGGTGGGGGGACAGCATTGCTTCGGTCAGGCGAGCAGTACTTC. This chain uses TRBV14 with TRBJ2-7; the D gene is possibly TRBD1 (7 bases). The CDR3 has 19 amino acids. Trimming took 1 base from V and 6 from J, leaving 28 bases between them. Germline V CDR1 and CDR2: SGHDN, FVKESK.

This sequence joins TRBV2 and TRBJ1-4; no definite D call. Germline V lookup: CDR1 SNHLY, CDR2 FYNNEI. V lost 6 bases and J lost 8, with 13 bases in between. CDR3 length: 13 residues. CDR3 coding DNA: TGTGCCAGCAGGGCTGGGCTGGACGAAAAACTGTTTTTT. Translating gives CASRAGLDEKLFF.